This TCR beta chain was recorded in a study of blood T cell repertoires in COVID-19. Participants came from roughly 23 US areas, aged about 18 to 95 years. The CDR3 has 14 amino acids. Germline V CDR1 and CDR2: LNHDA, SQIVND (reference sequence). Between the trimmed V and J ends, which lost 6 bases and 0 bases, there was a span of 9 bases. Using immunoSEQ multiplex PCR, the repertoire was profiled, and TCRdb retains in-frame clones only, with some absent. The sample lists about 160,000 clones; about 80% were seen once. V gene TRBV19 combines with J gene TRBJ1-5; TRBD1 might be the D (5 bases). Material: PBMCs or T cells enriched from blood (not recorded which). The sequence came from a woman aged 55-69 years who had recovered from COVID-19. CDR3 in amino acids: CASRAGISNQPQHF. The CDR3 DNA reads TGTGCCAGTAGGGCAGGGATTAGCAATCAGCCCCAGCATTTT.